A single sample gave rise to the 21 T cell receptor beta chains below, sequenced in a study of sequential checkpoint blockade in melanoma. Indicated treatment: randomized to nivolumab then ipilimumab (arm A) or the reverse (arm B). TCRdb keeps only in-frame clones here, not all; method: immunoSEQ multiplex PCR. The table shows just over 15,000 clones, with around three quarters occurring only once. The source was CD8+ T cells sorted from blood (inferred from file names), collected from a patient given nivolumab and ipilimumab in sequence. The receptors were gathered from a human donor with melanoma.

The chain carries TRBV7-9 and TRBJ1-1, with D unresolved. CDR3 length: 13 amino acids. CDR1 and CDR2 from the germline V gene are SEHNR and FQNEAQ (reference sequence). Trimming left V 2 bases short and J 7 bases short, with 11 bases between. The CDR3 is CASSLSGSSEAFF. CDR3 DNA sequence: TGTGCCAGCAGCTTAAGTGGTAGCAGTGAAGCTTTCTTT.

The genes are TRBV6-4 and TRBJ2-1; 11 bases fit TRBD1. The CDR3 has 16 residues. V shed 4 bases and J 0 bases; nucleotides not matched to a gene: 2. Germline lookup yields CDR1 MRHNA and CDR2 SNTAGT. CDR3 in amino acids: CASSGTGGGSYNEQFF. CDR3 bases: TGTGCCAGCAGTGGGACAGGGGGCGGCTCCTACAATGAGCAGTTCTTC.

This chain connects TRBV4-1 to TRBJ2-7, with 10 positions matching TRBD2. CDR3 length: 17 residues. The V segment lost 1 base and the J segment 0 bases; nucleotides outside the gene matches: 6. The germline gives CDR1 MGHRA, CDR2 YSYEKL. CDR3 DNA sequence: TGCGCCAGCAGCCAAGTCTGGCTAGCGGGGGTCTCCTACGAGCAGTACTTC. It yields the protein CASSQVWLAGVSYEQYF.

The chain employs TRBV5-4 and TRBJ2-5, with a weak D call TRBD2 (5 bases). Trimming left V 0 bases short and J 4 bases short, with 10 bases between. Germline V gene data show CDR1 as SGHNT and CDR2 as YYREEE (reference sequence). The CDR3 is 14 amino acids. The CDR3 nucleotides read TGTGCCAGCAGCTTGGGGACTGATGGAGAGACCCAGTACTTC. Translating gives CASSLGTDGETQYF.

The V and J genes are TRBV6-5 and TRBJ2-5; D is uncertain. Trimming cost V 10 bases and J 5 bases, with 17 bases left between them. CDR3 length: 13 residues. Germline loops: CDR1 MNHEY, CDR2 SVGAGI. The CDR3 reads CATKINPRETQYF. CDR3 in DNA: TGTGCCACCAAAATTAACCCCCGGGAGACCCAGTACTTC.

CDR3 coding DNA: TGTGCCAGCAGTGACTCGGCGGGGGTTGGAAATGAGCAGTTCTTC. Translating gives CASSDSAGVGNEQFF. The rearrangement links TRBV6-4 to TRBJ2-1, with TRBD2 matching over 7 bases. Trimming at V came to 0 bases and at J to 7 bases, leaving 6 bases not matched to a gene. The CDR3 runs 15 residues. CDR1 and CDR2 (germline): MRHNA, SNTAGT.

The rearrangement uses TRBV7-6 and TRBJ2-3; perhaps TRBD2 as D (5 bases). The V end was cut by 2 bases, the J end by 0 bases, with 9 bases between. There are 15 residues in the CDR3. Germline lookup yields CDR1 SGHVS and CDR2 FNYEAQ. CDR3 DNA: TGTGCCAGCAGCTTAATAGCGACCAGCACAGATACGCAGTATTTT. This gives the protein CASSLIATSTDTQYF.

The V gene is TRBV9, the J gene TRBJ1-1; TRBD1 agrees at 9 bases. Unmatched junction bases numbered 6, after V lost 3 bases and J lost 12 bases. The CDR3 is 12 residues long. The germline V gene encodes CDR1 SGDLS and CDR2 YYNGEE. This chain's CDR3 is CASSDWTGVTFF. The CDR3 DNA reads TGTGCCAGCAGCGATTGGACAGGGGTGACTTTCTTT.

This clone was found a few times. The chain is built from TRBV27 and TRBJ1-6; D possibly corresponds to TRBD1 (6 bases). The germline CDR1 and CDR2 sequences are MNHEY and SMNVEV (reference sequence). V was pared by 3 bases and J by 9 bases, with 15 bases between. The length of the CDR3 is 15 residues. CDR3 nucleotide sequence: TGTGCCAGCAGTTTGGCGGGGGGCGGTTTTTCACCCCTCCACTTT. Residues: CASSLAGGGFSPLHF.

V and J are TRBV27 and TRBJ2-3, with 7 bases aligning to TRBD2. Looked up from germline, CDR1 is MNHEY and CDR2 is SMNVEV (reference sequence). The CDR3 totals 21 residues. The J segment lost 5 bases and the V segment lost 1 base, leaving 24 bases of the junction unmatched. The CDR3 nucleotides are TGTGCCAGCAGTTTATTGGGTCCGGGTGTCGCTAGCGGTGAGGAGGGAGATACGCAGTATTTT. The encoded protein is CASSLLGPGVASGEEGDTQYF.

V usage is TRBV6-1 and J usage is TRBJ2-3; possible D gene TRBD2, 5 bases. V lost 8 bases and J lost 2, with 11 bases in between. This CDR3 is 13 amino acids long. The germline gives CDR1 MNHNS, CDR2 SASEGT. The CDR3 region is CASPGGYTDTQYF. CDR3 nucleotides: TGTGCCAGCCCCGGAGGATACACAGATACGCAGTATTTT.

The chain links TRBV2 to TRBJ2-1; TRBD2 agrees at 9 bases. CDR3 length: 15 amino acids. V shed 4 bases and J 4 bases; nucleotides not matched to a gene: 5. Germline CDR1 reads SNHLY; CDR2 reads FYNNEI. The CDR3 sequence: CASSGAGGPYNEQFF. As DNA, the CDR3 is TGTGCCAGCAGTGGAGCGGGGGGTCCTTACAATGAGCAGTTCTTC. The full variable domain, in which reference TRBV2 and TRBJ2-1 provide the parts outside the CDR3, is EPEVTQTPSHQVTQMGQEVILRCVPISNHLYFYWYRQILGQKVEFLVSFYNNEISEKSEIFDDQFSVERPDGSNFTLKIRSTKLEDSAMYFCASSGAGGPYNEQFFGPGTRLTVL.

V is TRBV18 and J is TRBJ2-7, with 8 bases that match TRBD2. Trimming at V came to 2 bases and at J to 2 bases, leaving 2 bases not matched to a gene. Per the germline V gene, CDR1 is KGHSH and CDR2 is LQKENI. The CDR3 sequence is 14 residues long. CDR3 region: CASSPSGGAYEQYF. CDR3 DNA sequence: TGTGCCAGCTCACCAAGCGGGGGAGCCTACGAGCAGTACTTC.

This clone was recorded only once. V and J are TRBV7-2 and TRBJ2-1, with 11 nucleotides matching TRBD2. Germline V CDR1 and CDR2: SGHTA, FQGNSA. V lost 1 base to trimming and J lost 6 bases; unmatched junction nucleotides: 2. This CDR3 is 15 amino acids long. CDR3 sequence reads: CASSLGGTSGNEQFF. For the CDR3, the DNA is TGTGCCAGCAGCTTAGGGGGGACTAGCGGCAATGAGCAGTTCTTC.

To note about this clone: Since a far larger clone is one base different, this is likely a read error. V is TRBV19 and J is TRBJ1-4; 7 positions match TRBD1. CDR3 length equals 15 residues. Germline V gene data show CDR1 as LNHDA and CDR2 as SQIVND (reference sequence). DNA of the CDR3: TGTGCCAGTTCGGGGCGGGACAGATTTAATGCAAAACTGTTTTTT. Amino acids: CASSGRDRFNAKLFF.

This chain connects TRBV12-5 to TRBJ2-1; the D is unclear. The CDR3 extends over 13 amino acids. The V end was cut by 2 bases, the J end by 9 bases, with 11 bases between. Germline V lookup: CDR1 LGHNT, CDR2 FRNRAP. The CDR3 DNA reads as TGTGCTAGTGGTTTGACTAATATGGGTGAGCAGTTCTTC. It yields the protein CASGLTNMGEQFF. Based on the CDR3 plus reference TRBV12-5 and TRBJ2-1, the full variable domain is DARVTQTPRHKVTEMGQEVTMRCQPILGHNTVFWYRQTMMQGLELLAYFRNRAPLDDSGMPKDRFSAEMPDATLATLKIQPSEPRDSAVYFCASGLTNMGEQFFGPGTRLTVL.

This clone was counted a few times. The rearrangement joins TRBV9 to TRBJ2-3; 13 nucleotides match TRBD2. The CDR3 runs 16 residues. Germline CDR1 is SGDLS and CDR2 is YYNGEE. Unmatched junction bases numbered 2, after V lost 0 bases and J lost 4 bases. This CDR3 reads CASSVGTSGSSDTQYF. CDR3 nucleotides: TGTGCCAGCAGCGTAGGGACTAGCGGGAGCTCAGATACGCAGTATTTT.

The chain links TRBV4-3 to TRBJ2-7, with D possibly matching TRBD1 (6 bases). V was pared by 1 base and J by 3 bases, with 19 bases between. The CDR3 contains 17 residues. Germline V lookup: CDR1 LGHNA, CDR2 YSLEER. This CDR3 reads CASSQALGQLYGYEQYF. The CDR3 DNA sequence: TGCGCCAGCAGCCAAGCCCTCGGACAGCTCTACGGCTACGAGCAGTACTTC.

This chain's CDR3 is CAWSRDREASEQYF. The CDR3 DNA reads as TGTGCCTGGAGTAGGGACAGGGAGGCGAGTGAGCAGTACTTC. This chain connects TRBV30 to TRBJ2-7, with 9 bases matching TRBD1. Germline V gene lookup returns CDR1 GTSNPN and CDR2 SVGIG (reference sequence). With V trimmed by 2 bases and J by 7 bases, 9 bases remained unmatched. The CDR3 loop spans 14 amino acids.

The chain links TRBV30 to TRBJ1-1; TRBD1 is a possible D gene (5 bases). The CDR3 is made up of 13 amino acids. V lost 5 bases to trimming and J lost 4 bases, with 14 bases between them. Germline V gene sequence: CDR1 GTSNPN, CDR2 SVGIG (reference sequence). The DNA for the CDR3 is TGTGCCTGGCGTTGGGGGGAGGGCACTGAAGCTTTCTTT. Its protein is CAWRWGEGTEAFF.

About this clone itself: This sequence is one base from a far larger clone and is likely a read error. Other DNA sequences within the sample encode an identical CDR3. This chain uses TRBV28 with TRBJ2-7; 8 bases line up with TRBD2. CDR1 MDHEN and CDR2 SYDVKM come from the germline V gene. The CDR3 covers 15 residues. In DNA form, the CDR3 reads TGTGCCAGCGGCTTACGGAGCGGGAGTGGGAACGACCAGTACTTC. It yields the protein CASGLRSGSGNDQYF.